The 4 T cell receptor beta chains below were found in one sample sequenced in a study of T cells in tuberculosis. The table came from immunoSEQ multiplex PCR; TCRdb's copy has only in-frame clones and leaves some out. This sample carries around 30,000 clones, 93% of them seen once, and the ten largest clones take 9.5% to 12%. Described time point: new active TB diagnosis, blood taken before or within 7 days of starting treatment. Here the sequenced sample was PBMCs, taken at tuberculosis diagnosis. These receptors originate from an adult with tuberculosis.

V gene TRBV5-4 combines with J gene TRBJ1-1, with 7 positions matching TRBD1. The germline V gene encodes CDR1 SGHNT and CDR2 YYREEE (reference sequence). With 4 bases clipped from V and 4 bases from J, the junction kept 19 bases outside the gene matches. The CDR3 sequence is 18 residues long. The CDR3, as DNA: TGTGCCAGCAGCCCACGCGAAACCTACAGGGGCGGTGGCACTGAAGCTTTCTTT. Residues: CASSPRETYRGGGTEAFF. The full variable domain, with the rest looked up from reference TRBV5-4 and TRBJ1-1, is ETGVTQSPTHLIKTRGQQVTLRCSSQSGHNTVSWYQQALGQGPQFIFQYYREEENGRGNFPPRFSGLQFPNYSSELNVNALELDDSALYLCASSPRETYRGGGTEAFFGQGTRLTVV.

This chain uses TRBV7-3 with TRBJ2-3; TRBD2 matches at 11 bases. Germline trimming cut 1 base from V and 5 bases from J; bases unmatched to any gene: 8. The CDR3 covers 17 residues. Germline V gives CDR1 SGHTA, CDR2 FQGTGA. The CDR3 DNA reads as TGTGCCAGCAGCTTAAGATTTAGCGGGGGGGCCGAAGATACGCAGTATTTT. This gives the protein CASSLRFSGGAEDTQYF.

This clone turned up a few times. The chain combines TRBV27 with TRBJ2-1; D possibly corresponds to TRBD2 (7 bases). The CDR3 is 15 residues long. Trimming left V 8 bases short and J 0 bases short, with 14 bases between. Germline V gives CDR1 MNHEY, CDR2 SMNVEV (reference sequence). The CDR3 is CASGGGGSSYNEQFF. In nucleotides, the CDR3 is TGTGCCAGCGGGGGAGGGGGTAGCTCCTACAATGAGCAGTTCTTC.

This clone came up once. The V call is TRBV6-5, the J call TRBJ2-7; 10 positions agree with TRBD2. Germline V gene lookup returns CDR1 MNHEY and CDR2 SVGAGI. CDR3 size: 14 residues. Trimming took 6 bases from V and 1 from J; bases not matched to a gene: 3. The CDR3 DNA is TGTGCCAGCAGGAGGACTAGCGGTTCCTACGAGCAGTACTTC. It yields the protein CASRRTSGSYEQYF.